These 20 T cell receptor beta chains were sequenced from one sample in a study of blood T cell repertoires in COVID-19. The method was immunoSEQ multiplex PCR; TCRdb's version includes in-frame clones alone and lacks a portion of them. Here the sample spans fewer than 250,000 clones, roughly 89% being singletons. Sequencing was performed on peripheral blood. These receptors all stem from a man between 60 and 75 years old who had recovered from COVID-19.

This clone has only a few counts. The gene calls are TRBV11-2 and TRBJ2-2; 11 bases map to TRBD2. CDR3 length: 17 amino acids. Looked up from germline, CDR1 is SGHAT and CDR2 is FQNNGV. V lost 0 bases and J lost 4; bases outside the gene matches: 4. CDR3 residues: CASSLEELAGVTGELFF. CDR3 DNA sequence: TGTGCCAGCAGCTTAGAGGAACTAGCGGGAGTCACCGGGGAGCTGTTTTTT.

The chain is built from TRBV24-1 and TRBJ2-2; tentative D call: TRBD1 (6 bases). The germline gives CDR1 KGHDR, CDR2 SFDVKD. Trimming shortened V by 12 bases and J by 4 bases, and 23 bases separated the two germline ends. The CDR3 spans 16 residues. CDR3 nucleotide sequence: TGTGCCTCCTCCCCTACAGGGTCCCTCTTCACCGGGGAGCTGTTTTTT. As protein: CASSPTGSLFTGELFF.

The chain recombines TRBV27 with TRBJ2-5; TRBD2 agrees at 8 bases. The CDR3 length is 15 residues. V gave up 2 bases and J gave up 4 bases; unmatched junction bases: 6. Germline CDR1 reads MNHEY; CDR2 reads SMNVEV (reference sequence). The CDR3 DNA reads TGTGCCAGCAGTTTACGGGGGGGCCTTCGAGAGACCCAGTACTTC. Translation gives CASSLRGGLRETQYF.

This chain connects TRBV13 to TRBJ1-5; D call uncertain. Germline assignment: CDR1 PRHDT and CDR2 FYEKMQ (reference sequence). Trimming removed 0 bases from V and 1 base from J, with 16 bases in between. The CDR3 spans 18 residues. In DNA, the CDR3 is TGTGCCAGCAGCTTAGGCAGTGTCGGTATAGCGAGCAATCAGCCCCAGCATTTT. Protein product: CASSLGSVGIASNQPQHF. The full variable domain, completed using reference TRBV13 and TRBJ1-5, is AAGVIQSPRHLIKEKRETATLKCYPIPRHDTVYWYQQGPGQDPQFLISFYEKMQSDKGSIPDRFSAQQFSDYHSELNMSSLELGDSALYFCASSLGSVGIASNQPQHFGDGTRLSIL.

The gene calls are TRBV9 and TRBJ2-1; tentatively, D is TRBD2 (6 bases). This CDR3 spans 17 amino acids. Trimming removed 1 base at V and 4 bases at J, with 18 bases between. Looked up from germline, CDR1 is SGDLS and CDR2 is YYNGEE. DNA of the CDR3: TGTGCCAGCAGCGTATCCCCCCGGGACTGGAGTTACAATGAGCAGTTCTTC. This codes for CASSVSPRDWSYNEQFF.

This rearrangement joins TRBV7-8 to TRBJ2-5; D possibly corresponds to TRBD1 (6 bases). In germline, CDR1 is SGHVS, CDR2 FQNEAQ. Deletions cut 7 bases from V and 2 bases from J, with 11 bases between. The CDR3 has 13 residues. The chain's CDR3 is CASTSDRQETQYF. The CDR3 coding sequence is TGTGCCAGCACCTCGGACAGACAAGAGACCCAGTACTTC.

This chain uses TRBV24-1 with TRBJ1-2; tentative D call: TRBD1 (6 bases). Trimming cost V 4 bases and J 4 bases, with 12 bases left between them. Germline CDR1 is KGHDR and CDR2 is SFDVKD. The CDR3 is made up of 14 amino acids. The CDR3 region has the DNA TGTGCCACCAGTGACCACAGGGTTCGCTATGGCTACACCTTC. This gives the protein CATSDHRVRYGYTF.

This chain connects TRBV6-5 to TRBJ2-5, with D perhaps matching TRBD1 (6 bases). Germline CDR1 MNHEY, CDR2 SVGAGI. Trimming took off 4 bases at V and 2 bases at J, with 11 bases between the two ends. CDR3 size: 14 residues. The CDR3 reads CASSFQGSQETQYF. The CDR3 coding sequence is TGTGCCAGCAGTTTTCAGGGGAGTCAAGAGACCCAGTACTTC.

This chain joins TRBV3-1 (or the pseudogene TRBV3-2) and TRBJ2-1; D is undetermined. Per the germline V gene, CDR1 is LGHDT and CDR2 is YNNKEL (reference sequence). The V and J ends lost 0 bases and 4 bases respectively, with 7 bases between them. The CDR3 consists of 14 residues. The CDR3 loop reads CASSQDVRYNEQFF. CDR3 in DNA: TGTGCCAGCAGCCAAGACGTCAGGTACAATGAGCAGTTCTTC.

The J gene is TRBJ1-5, the V gene TRBV19; the match to TRBD1 covers 9 bases. Germline V lookup: CDR1 LNHDA, CDR2 SQIVND (reference sequence). After removal of 5 bases from V and 0 bases from J, the junction contained 8 bases not matched to a gene. The CDR3 loop spans 17 amino acids. CDR3 protein: CASSSRDRVYSNQPQHF. DNA of the CDR3: TGTGCCAGTAGTTCCCGGGACAGGGTTTATAGCAATCAGCCCCAGCATTTT. The entire variable domain, with the rest obtained from reference TRBV19 and TRBJ1-5, is as follows: DGGITQSPKYLFRKEGQNVTLSCEQNLNHDAMYWYRQDPGQGLRLIYYSQIVNDFQKGDIAEGYSVSREKKESFPLTVTSAQKNPTAFYLCASSSRDRVYSNQPQHFGDGTRLSIL.

The V and J genes are TRBV24-1 and TRBJ2-1; 7 bases match TRBD1. Germline loops: CDR1 KGHDR, CDR2 SFDVKD. The CDR3 contains 17 residues. With V trimmed by 2 bases and J by 5 bases, 11 bases remained unmatched. The CDR3 spells CATSDSTRGDSHNEQFF. CDR3 nucleotide sequence: TGTGCCACCAGTGATTCCACTCGTGGGGACAGCCACAATGAGCAGTTCTTC.

This chain connects TRBV29-1 to TRBJ1-1; no reliable D call. Germline values: CDR1 SQVTM, CDR2 ANQGSEA. Deletions cut 7 bases from V and 6 bases from J, with 15 bases between. The CDR3 runs 12 residues. DNA for the CDR3: TGCAGCGCCGACGACCGGGTGTCTGAAGCTTTCTTT. This gives the protein CSADDRVSEAFF.

In this sample, this clone turned up once. This chain joins TRBV24-1 and TRBJ2-7; tentatively, D is TRBD1 (6 bases). V gave up 7 bases and J gave up 1 base, with 16 bases separating them. This CDR3 is 15 amino acids long. Looked up from germline, CDR1 is KGHDR and CDR2 is SFDVKD. DNA of the CDR3: TGTGCCACCAGGGGATTCCAGGGGAAGTCCTACGAGCAGTACTTC. Its translation is CATRGFQGKSYEQYF.

The CDR3 protein is CASSPVTSGSSYEQYF. Written as DNA, the CDR3 is TGTGCCAGCAGCCCTGTGACTAGCGGGAGCTCCTACGAGCAGTACTTC. This sequence joins TRBV5-4 and TRBJ2-7; 12 bases align to TRBD2. Trimming took 4 bases from V and 0 from J; bases not matched to a gene: 5. Looked up from germline, CDR1 is SGHNT and CDR2 is YYREEE (reference sequence). The CDR3 loop spans 16 amino acids.

In its sample, this clone was seen once. The CDR3 reads CASSYSAGNYGYTF. Written as DNA, the CDR3 is TGTGCCAGCAGTTACTCAGCGGGAAACTATGGCTACACCTTC. The chain combines TRBV6-6 with TRBJ1-2; D is unresolved. Germline V gives CDR1 MNHNY, CDR2 SVGAGI (reference sequence). CDR3 length: 14 amino acids. Deletions cut 0 bases from V and 2 bases from J, with 7 bases between.

This clone occurred once. The rearrangement links TRBV3-1 (or the pseudogene TRBV3-2) to TRBJ2-1; possible D gene TRBD1, 6 bases. Looked up from germline, CDR1 is LGHDT and CDR2 is YNNKEL (reference sequence). With 2 bases removed from V and 2 bases from J, the gap between germline ends came to 13 bases. The length of the CDR3 is 16 residues. The CDR3 loop reads CASSQRSQGPYNEQFF. CDR3 nucleotide sequence: TGTGCCAGCAGCCAAAGGTCGCAGGGGCCCTACAATGAGCAGTTCTTC.

The V and J genes are TRBV27 and TRBJ2-3, with D hard to call. CDR3 length equals 12 residues. From germline, CDR1 is MNHEY and CDR2 SMNVEV (reference sequence). The V end was cut by 4 bases, the J end by 7 bases, with 9 bases between. For the CDR3, the DNA is TGTGCCAGCAGTTCCATAGTGCATACGCAGTATTTT. Translating it yields CASSSIVHTQYF.

J is TRBJ1-4 and V is TRBV6-5; the D gene is possibly TRBD1 (5 bases). Germline CDR1 and CDR2: MNHEY and SVGAGI. The CDR3 length is 13 residues. The germline V and J ends were trimmed by 8 bases and 6 bases, with 13 bases remaining between them. The DNA of the CDR3 is TGTGCCAGCCGAAGGCCGGGGGATGAAAAACTGTTTTTT. As protein: CASRRPGDEKLFF.

The V gene is TRBV28, the J gene TRBJ2-2, with D unclear. CDR1 is MDHEN and CDR2 is SYDVKM in the germline V gene. Between the trimmed V and J ends, which lost 6 bases and 0 bases, there was a span of 20 bases. This CDR3 is 18 amino acids long. In DNA, the CDR3 is TGTGCCAGCAGAGTGAACCCGACTGGCAAATCGAACACCGGGGAGCTGTTTTTT. This gives the protein CASRVNPTGKSNTGELFF.

The chain recombines TRBV7-2 with TRBJ2-7, with 7 bases fitting TRBD1. Germline V gives CDR1 SGHTA, CDR2 FQGNSA. CDR3 length: 16 amino acids. V was clipped by 5 bases and J by 0 bases; unmatched bases: 10. The CDR3 region has the DNA TGTGCCAGCAGCCCCCGGACAGGCTCTCCCTCCTACGAGCAGTACTTC. Encoded protein: CASSPRTGSPSYEQYF.